Given below is one T cell receptor beta chain in context. Its cognate antigen has yet to be identified. No base quality values were provided; no much bigger clone lies one nucleotide off. This sample was included in a study of T cell changes during pregnancy in multiple sclerosis (dated by TCRdb to the late 2010s). Describing the broader study: The study examined how the T cell repertoire changed over the course of pregnancy in women with multiple sclerosis.

The CDR3, cysteine through phenylalanine, is 15 amino acids long. Only the CDR3 part of the read is kept: 45 bases, read in frame from the first base. Relative to germline, V is missing 4 bases and J is missing 3 bases, with 6 bases of the junction outside any gene match. Via the germline V gene, CDR1 is SGHVS and CDR2 FQNEAQ. Libraries were constructed by the immunoSEQ multiplex PCR assay. TCRdb mirrors the immuneACCESS table, restricted to in-frame sequences. Some clones are absent from its copies; in checked studies, under half trace to an unresolved V gene, and the reason for the others is unknown. Present in this sample are about 60,000 clones, 75% to 95% of which were seen just once. The ten largest clones add up to about 0.85% of the sample.

The TCR originated in a female donor with multiple sclerosis, enrolled in a pregnancy study. The chain uses TRBV7-8 and TRBJ1-5, with 7 bases aligning to TRBD1. Source: peripheral blood, taken before pregnancy. The CDR3 protein is CASSSLTGSNQPQHF. The sequenced DNA: TGTGCCAGCAGCTCGCTGACAGGGTCCAATCAGCCCCAGCATTTT.